A selection of T cell receptor beta chains follows, all from one sample in a study of regulatory T cells in long-lasting Graves disease. TCRdb called the multiplex PCR reads again in MiXCR, with one record for every CDR3 protein. The sample holds around 500,000 distinct CDR3 sequences, about 16% seen once. These data were likewise used in another study, on T cells in Graves' hyperthyroidism and ophthalmopathy.

The starting material was peripheral blood mononuclear cells (PBMCs), obtained at new diagnosis, from a patient treated with antithyroid drugs. Receptor source: a woman aged 35 to 59 with Graves disease. CDR3s include the opening cysteine and the closing phenylalanine or tryptophan. The D gene is left open where the match is weak. Clone size is not always given. Where it is, it says once, few, many or a class for expanded clones.

cdr3_length | clone_size | j_call | d_call | v_call | cdr3_nt | cdr3_aa
16 | NA | TRBJ2-7 | TRBD2 | TRBV6-9 | TGTGCCAGCAGTTACGCCCTGGGGCGGGAGAAGGGAGAGCAGTACTTC | CASSYALGREKGEQYF
13 | many | TRBJ1-2 | NA | TRBV19 | TGTGCCAGTACCTCCCTGAGGGGCTATGGCTACACCTTC | CASTSLRGYGYTF
13 | NA | TRBJ1-2 | NA | TRBV3-1 | TGTGCCAGCAGCCAAGTCTCCACGGGTGGCTACACCTTC | CASSQVSTGGYTF
15 | many | TRBJ1-1 | NA | TRBV18 | TGTGCCAGCTCACCCGAATTCTTTATGAACACTGAAGCTTTCTTT | CASSPEFFMNTEAFF
14 | NA | TRBJ2-2 | NA | TRBV24-1 | TGTGCCACCAGTGATTTTTCCGGGGCTGGGGAGCTGTTTTTT | CATSDFSGAGELFF
17 | NA | TRBJ2-2 | TRBD2 | TRBV15 | TGTGCCACCAGCTCCCGATGGAGCGGGAGAGAGACCGGGGAGCTGTTTTTT | CATSSRWSGRETGELFF
14 | NA | TRBJ1-5 | TRBD1 | TRBV19 | TGTGCCAGTACACGGGACAGCGTGGTTCAGCCCCAGCATTTT | CASTRDSVVQPQHF
14 | few | TRBJ2-1 | NA | TRBV4-1 | TGCGCCAGCAGCCACTTAGGCCCCAGCAATGAGCAGTTCTTC | CASSHLGPSNEQFF
15 | few | TRBJ1-6 | TRBD1 | TRBV5-1 | TGCGCCAGCAGCTTGCCGACAGGGGATAATTCACCCCTCCACTTT | CASSLPTGDNSPLHF
16 | NA | TRBJ2-2 | NA | TRBV7-9 | TGTGCCAGCAGCTTAAGTCTCTACGCGAACACCGGGGAGCTGTTTTTT | CASSLSLYANTGELFF
15 | few | TRBJ2-2 | TRBD1 | TRBV7-2 | TGTGCCAGCAGAATCACAGGGGTTAACACCGGGGAGCTGTTTTTT | CASRITGVNTGELFF
15 | NA | TRBJ2-1 | TRBD1 | TRBV19 | TGTGCCAGTACCGCCGGGACAGGCATTTACAATGAGCAGTTCTTC | CASTAGTGIYNEQFF
14 | many | TRBJ1-2 | NA | TRBV18 | TGTGCCAGCTCTCCTACAGGGACTAACTATGGCTACACCTTC | CASSPTGTNYGYTF
15 | many | TRBJ2-7 | TRBD2 | TRBV6-5 | TGTGCCAGCAGTTATGAGGCGGGGGAAACCTACGAGCAGTACTTC | CASSYEAGETYEQYF
12 | NA | TRBJ2-3 | NA | TRBV9 | TGTGCCAGCAGCGCACAGGAAGATACGCAGTATTTT | CASSAQEDTQYF
17 | NA | TRBJ1-6 | NA | TRBV4-1 | TGCGCCAGCAGCCAAGACCCAGGGAGCTCCTATAATTCACCCCTCCACTTT | CASSQDPGSSYNSPLHF
14 | many | TRBJ1-1 | NA | TRBV18 | TGTGCCAGCTCACCGATGACGGTGGCCACTGAAGCTTTCTTT | CASSPMTVATEAFF
15 | NA | TRBJ1-2 | NA | TRBV19 | TGTGCCAGTAGTATTGCGGCAGGGGCTAACTATGGCTACACCTTC | CASSIAAGANYGYTF
16 | few | TRBJ1-5 | NA | TRBV27 | TGTGCCAGCAGTTTAGATGGATGGTCAGGTAATCAGCCCCAGCATTTT | CASSLDGWSGNQPQHF
13 | NA | TRBJ1-2 | NA | TRBV5-1 | TGCGCCAGCTCCGACCCGGGAAACTATGGCTACACCTTC | CASSDPGNYGYTF
16 | NA | TRBJ2-2 | TRBD2 | TRBV12-5 | TGTGCTAGTGGTTTCCAACTAGCGGGGGGGCCCGGGGAGCTGTTTTTT | CASGFQLAGGPGELFF
17 | few | TRBJ1-4 | NA | TRBV13 | TGTGCCAGCAGCTTAGGCCTGTGGGGCCCAACTAATGAAAAACTGTTTTTT | CASSLGLWGPTNEKLFF
15 | few | TRBJ1-4 | NA | TRBV3-1 | TGTGCCAGCAGCGCGGGACGGGAAACTAATGAAAAACTGTTTTTT | CASSAGRETNEKLFF
16 | NA | TRBJ1-5 | TRBD1 | TRBV9 | TGTGCCAGCAGCGTAGATGCGGACAGGCGAAATCAGCCCCAGCATTTT | CASSVDADRRNQPQHF
17 | NA | TRBJ1-6 | TRBD1 | TRBV11-2 | TGCGCCAGCAACCGACCAGGGACAGCCTTCAAAAATTCACCCCTCCACTTT | CASNRPGTAFKNSPLHF
14 | many | TRBJ2-5 | NA | TRBV12-3/TRBV12-4 | TGTGCCAGCGCGGGGCGGATCCTACAAGAGACCCAGTACTTC | CASAGRILQETQYF
18 | few | TRBJ1-5 | NA | TRBV19 | TGTGCCAGTAGTACCCGAGAAACCCCGACAGCACGGAATCAGCCCCAGCATTTT | CASSTRETPTARNQPQHF
13 | many | TRBJ2-7 | NA | TRBV12-3/TRBV12-4 | TGTGCCAGCAGTTTGCAGGTCTCCTACGAGCAGTACTTC | CASSLQVSYEQYF
15 | few | TRBJ2-3 | TRBD2 | TRBV9 | TGTGCCAGCAAGAGAGAAGCGGGGGGAGCAGATACGCAGTATTTT | CASKREAGGADTQYF
14 | many | TRBJ2-7 | TRBD1 | TRBV5-5 | TGTGCCAGCAGCTTGGAGGGACAGGTCTACGAGCAGTACTTC | CASSLEGQVYEQYF
14 | many | TRBJ1-1 | NA | TRBV16 | TGTGCCAGCAGCCAATCGGGGCACCCGATCGAAGCTTTCTTT | CASSQSGHPIEAFF
13 | many | TRBJ1-5 | NA | TRBV7-9 | TGTGCCAGCAGCGGAACAGGGTTTCAGCCCCAGCATTTT | CASSGTGFQPQHF
14 | many | TRBJ2-7 | NA | TRBV20-1 | TGCAGTGCTAGAGATTTGGCGGGGACCTACGAGCAGTACTTC | CSARDLAGTYEQYF
13 | NA | TRBJ1-2 | NA | TRBV27 | TGTGCCAGCAGTTTAGGACAGCAGTATGGCTACACCTTC | CASSLGQQYGYTF
16 | few | TRBJ2-4 | TRBD2 | TRBV7-9 | TGTGCCAGCAGCTTTGGACTAGAGGTGTCCAAAAACATTCAGTACTTC | CASSFGLEVSKNIQYF
13 | few | TRBJ2-1 | TRBD2 | TRBV9 | TGTGCCAGCAGCGTAGGGACTAGCGGTGAGCAGTTCTTC | CASSVGTSGEQFF
11 | many | TRBJ1-1 | NA | TRBV30 | TGTGCCCGAAAGTTAGGGAATGAAGCTTTCTTT | CARKLGNEAFF
15 | many | TRBJ1-1 | TRBD1 | TRBV2 | TGTGCCAGCAGTTTGGGGACAGGGGCGGGCACTGAAGCTTTCTTT | CASSLGTGAGTEAFF
13 | NA | TRBJ1-2 | NA | TRBV6-2/TRBV6-3 | TGTGCCAGCAGTGCTTACAAGTCCTATGGCTACACCTTC | CASSAYKSYGYTF
15 | NA | TRBJ2-6 | NA | TRBV2 | TGTGCCAGCGGATTGAAGGGACCTGGGGCCAACGTCCTGACTTTC | CASGLKGPGANVLTF
15 | few | TRBJ1-1 | NA | TRBV4-1 | TGCGCCAGCAGCCTACTGGCTGCAGCGAACACTGAAGCTTTCTTT | CASSLLAAANTEAFF
14 | many | TRBJ1-4 | TRBD1 | TRBV5-1 | TGCGCCAGCAGCCCCGTGGGGACAGATGAAAAACTGTTTTTT | CASSPVGTDEKLFF
14 | many | TRBJ1-3 | NA | TRBV28 | TGTGCCAGCAGTTTAATGACGACTGGAAACACCATATATTTT | CASSLMTTGNTIYF
16 | many | TRBJ1-1 | TRBD1 | TRBV3-1 | TGTGCCAGCAGCCAACTTGGGACAGGGAGGAACACTGAAGCTTTCTTT | CASSQLGTGRNTEAFF
15 | NA | TRBJ2-1 | TRBD1 | TRBV6-9 | TGTGCCAGCAGTTCGGGGACAGCGATCTACAATGAGCAGTTCTTC | CASSSGTAIYNEQFF
14 | NA | TRBJ1-5 | TRBD1 | TRBV10-3 | TGTGCCATCAGGGTGGGACAGGGGACTCAGCCCCAGCATTTT | CAIRVGQGTQPQHF
14 | NA | TRBJ1-1 | NA | TRBV6-1 | TGTGCCAGCAGTCTGACGGAGGGGGGAACTGAAGCTTTCTTT | CASSLTEGGTEAFF
14 | many | TRBJ2-3 | TRBD1 | TRBV12-3/TRBV12-4 | TGTGCCAGCAGCTTCGACAGGGGCACAGATACGCAGTATTTT | CASSFDRGTDTQYF
15 | NA | TRBJ1-1 | NA | TRBV5-1 | TGCGCCAGCAGCTCGCTTGAGGGTATGAACACTGAAGCTTTCTTT | CASSSLEGMNTEAFF
16 | few | TRBJ2-2 | TRBD2 | TRBV3-1 | TGTGCCAGCAGCCAAGTATGGGGGGGTAAACCCGGGGAGCTGTTTTTT | CASSQVWGGKPGELFF
15 | NA | TRBJ2-7 | NA | TRBV5-1 | TGCGCCAGCAGACCGGACAGTTGGTCGGTCTACGAGCAGTACTTC | CASRPDSWSVYEQYF
15 | NA | TRBJ2-5 | TRBD2 | TRBV5-4 | TGTGCCAGCAGCCCGGGGGGGTCGGACCAAGAGACCCAGTACTTC | CASSPGGSDQETQYF
15 | few | TRBJ2-1 | NA | TRBV6-5 | TGTGCCAGCAGTTACGAGGCAGGGAGTGGTAGTGAGCAGTTCTTC | CASSYEAGSGSEQFF
17 | many | TRBJ1-1 | TRBD1 | TRBV14 | TGTGCCAGCAGCCAAGAGGACGGCAGGGGGCGTAGAACTGAAGCTTTCTTT | CASSQEDGRGRRTEAFF
11 | NA | TRBJ2-7 | NA | TRBV11-2 | TGTGCCAGCAGCCAGTTCTACGAGCAGTACTTC | CASSQFYEQYF
13 | few | TRBJ2-1 | NA | TRBV5-4 | TGTGCCAGCAGGAAGCCAGGGGATAATGAGCAGTTCTTC | CASRKPGDNEQFF
12 | few | TRBJ2-1 | NA | TRBV11-2 | TGTGCCAGCGGCTCGGGGGTACATGAGCAGTTCTTC | CASGSGVHEQFF
14 | many | TRBJ2-7 | NA | TRBV28 | TGTGCCAGCCATCAGTCTTGGGGAAATTACGAGCAGTACTTC | CASHQSWGNYEQYF